This TCR beta chain comes out of a study of blood T cell repertoires in COVID-19. Study context: Samples of COVID-19 (acute and convalescent) were obtained from the United States, Italy and Spain. In each case, the material was cDNA or gDNA derived from T cells, B-cell-depleted T cells, or PBMCs.

In the study's own analysis: Estimation of nucleated cell counts was performed using reference gene primer amplification. Profiled with immunoSEQ multiplex PCR; TCRdb holds only in-frame clones, not every one. V, J and clone size reflect that table, while D and trimming were determined from the DNA. The table records about 260,000 clones, 75% to 90% of them present only once. Trimming stripped 0 bases from V and 2 bases from J, with 18 bases between. The germline gives CDR1 SGHDT, CDR2 YYEEEE. This CDR3 has 17 residues. The genes are TRBV5-6 and TRBJ2-7; maybe TRBD2 (7 bases). The sequence was collected from a woman aged 45 to 65 who had recovered from COVID-19. The sample consisted of peripheral blood. In DNA, the CDR3 is TGTGCCAGCAGCTTGGGATTCGCGGGGGCCGCTACCTACGAGCAGTACTTC. It yields the protein CASSLGFAGAATYEQYF. The entire variable domain, with the rest obtained from reference TRBV5-6 and TRBJ2-7, is as follows: DAGVTQSPTHLIKTRGQQVTLRCSPKSGHDTVSWYQQALGQGPQFIFQYYEEEERQRGNFPDRFSGHQFPNYSSELNVNALLLGDSALYLCASSLGFAGAATYEQYFGPGTRLTVT.